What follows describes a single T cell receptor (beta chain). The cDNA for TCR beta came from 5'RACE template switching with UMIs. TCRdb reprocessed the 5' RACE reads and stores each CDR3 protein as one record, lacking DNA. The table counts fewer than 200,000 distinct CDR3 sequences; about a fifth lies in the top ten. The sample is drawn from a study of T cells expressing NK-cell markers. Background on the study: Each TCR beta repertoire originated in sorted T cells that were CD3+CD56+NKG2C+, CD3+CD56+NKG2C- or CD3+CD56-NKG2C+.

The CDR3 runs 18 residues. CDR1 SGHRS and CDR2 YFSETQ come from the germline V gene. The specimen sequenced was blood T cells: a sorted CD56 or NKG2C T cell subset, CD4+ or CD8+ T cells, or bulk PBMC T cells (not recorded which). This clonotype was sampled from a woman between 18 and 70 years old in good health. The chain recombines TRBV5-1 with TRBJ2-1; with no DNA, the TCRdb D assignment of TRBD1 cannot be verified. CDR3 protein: CASSSGTGGLAGSNEQFF.